The rows below give T cell receptor beta chains drawn from one sample of a study of T-cell memory formation after mild COVID-19. TCRdb redid the calling of the 5' RACE reads with MiXCR, one entry per CDR3 protein. The sample yields 300,000 to 350,000 distinct CDR3 sequences, approximately 20% seen once. Source material: PBMCs or a T cell subset sorted from them (not recorded which). The receptors stem from a man younger than 35 who had mild COVID-19 (a few samples of this study predate the infection). Cell type and time point are not known. CDR3s include the opening cysteine and the closing phenylalanine or tryptophan. The order of the fields is V gene, J gene, D gene, clone size, CDR3 protein, CDR3 DNA. A D gene is named only where the DNA matches it firmly. Rows give clone size only sometimes, using once, few, many, or a class for an expanded clone.

TRBV5-1	TRBJ2-3	-	many	CASRAAGGADTQYF	TGCGCCAGCAGGGCAGCGGGCGGAGCAGATACGCAGTATTTT
TRBV4-3	TRBJ1-5	-	-	CASGEELNQPQHF	TGCGCCAGTGGGGAAGAACTGAATCAGCCCCAGCATTTT
TRBV29-1	TRBJ1-1	-	few	CSVAPGGTEAFF	TGCAGCGTGGCCCCCGGGGGCACTGAAGCTTTCTTT
TRBV6-6	TRBJ1-4	-	-	CASSVGEKLFF	TGTGCCAGCAGTGTGGGAGAAAAACTGTTTTTT
TRBV18	TRBJ2-1	TRBD1	-	CASSAKTGDGEQFF	TGTGCCAGCTCAGCCAAAACAGGGGATGGTGAGCAGTTCTTC
TRBV6-2/TRBV6-3	TRBJ2-7	TRBD1	-	CASTDRSHYEQYF	TGTGCCAGCACGGACAGGTCGCACTACGAGCAGTACTTC
TRBV4-2	TRBJ2-2	TRBD2	-	CASSQELRLAGGTGELFF	TGTGCCAGCAGCCAAGAACTCCGACTAGCGGGGGGAACCGGGGAGCTGTTTTTT
TRBV4-1	TRBJ1-4	TRBD1	few	CASSRGDRPREKLFF	TGCGCCAGCAGCCGGGGGGACAGGCCGAGGGAAAAACTGTTTTTT
TRBV7-2	TRBJ1-2	-	many	CASSLNQDYGYTF	TGTGCCAGCAGCCTAAATCAGGACTATGGCTACACCTTC
TRBV5-8	TRBJ1-6	-	-	CASSRRVMGNNSPLHF	TGTGCCAGCAGCCGCCGGGTGATGGGAAATAATTCACCCCTCCACTTT
TRBV6-6	TRBJ2-3	TRBD2	-	CASSPGGWDTQYF	TGTGCCAGCAGTCCCGGGGGGTGGGATACGCAGTATTTT
TRBV5-1	TRBJ2-2	-	few	CASALPGIEAGELFF	TGCGCCAGCGCATTGCCGGGAATAGAAGCCGGGGAGCTGTTTTTT
TRBV25-1	TRBJ2-3	-	-	CASSELGAPVRGTDTQYF	TGTGCCAGCAGTGAATTGGGGGCCCCGGTTAGGGGCACAGATACGCAGTATTTT
TRBV7-6	TRBJ2-3	-	-	CASSLSEGPVTDTQYF	TGTGCCAGCAGCTTATCCGAGGGGCCCGTCACAGATACGCAGTATTTT
TRBV20-1	TRBJ2-7	-	-	CSAGTGANSYEQYF	TGCAGTGCCGGTACTGGGGCGAACTCCTACGAGCAGTACTTC
TRBV5-1	TRBJ1-1	-	-	CASSFRMDTEAFF	TGCGCCAGCAGCTTTCGGATGGACACTGAAGCTTTCTTT
TRBV30	TRBJ2-1	-	few	CACQEAGFGYNEQFF	TGTGCCTGCCAGGAGGCAGGGTTTGGGTACAATGAGCAGTTCTTC
TRBV4-2	TRBJ2-3	TRBD2	-	CASSELLSGGSTDTQYF	TGTGCCAGCAGCGAACTTCTTAGCGGGGGCAGCACAGATACGCAGTATTTT
TRBV10-3	TRBJ1-1	-	few	CAIGWATEAFF	TGTGCCATCGGATGGGCCACTGAAGCTTTCTTT
TRBV20-1	TRBJ1-5	-	-	CSARDVPNQPQHF	TGCAGTGCTAGAGACGTACCCAATCAGCCCCAGCATTTT
TRBV5-1	TRBJ2-3	-	-	CASSFRRNTDTQYF	TGCGCCAGCAGCTTCCGGCGAAACACAGATACGCAGTATTTT
TRBV7-2	TRBJ1-6	-	-	CASSFSQGYDSPLHF	TGTGCCAGCAGCTTCTCTCAGGGGTACGATTCACCCCTCCACTTT
TRBV4-1	TRBJ1-1	TRBD1	-	CASSLTETGGGEAFF	TGCGCCAGCAGCCTGACGGAGACAGGGGGGGGTGAAGCTTTCTTT